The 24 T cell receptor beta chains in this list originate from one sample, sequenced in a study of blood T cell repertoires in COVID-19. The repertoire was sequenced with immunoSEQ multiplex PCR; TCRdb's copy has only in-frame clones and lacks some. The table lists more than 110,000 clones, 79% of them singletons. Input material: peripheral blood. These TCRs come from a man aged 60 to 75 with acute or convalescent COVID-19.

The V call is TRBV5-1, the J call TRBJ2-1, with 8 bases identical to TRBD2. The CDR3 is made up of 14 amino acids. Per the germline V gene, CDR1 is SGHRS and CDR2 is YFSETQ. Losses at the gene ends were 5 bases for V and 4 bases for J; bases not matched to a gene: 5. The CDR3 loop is CASSRSGSYNEQFF. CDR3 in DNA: TGCGCCAGCAGTAGAAGCGGGAGTTACAATGAGCAGTTCTTC.

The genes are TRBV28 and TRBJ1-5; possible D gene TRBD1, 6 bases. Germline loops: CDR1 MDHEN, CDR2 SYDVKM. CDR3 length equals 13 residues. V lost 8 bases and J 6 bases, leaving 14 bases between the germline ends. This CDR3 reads CASGYRASQPQHF. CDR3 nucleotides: TGTGCCAGCGGCTACAGGGCTAGTCAGCCCCAGCATTTT.

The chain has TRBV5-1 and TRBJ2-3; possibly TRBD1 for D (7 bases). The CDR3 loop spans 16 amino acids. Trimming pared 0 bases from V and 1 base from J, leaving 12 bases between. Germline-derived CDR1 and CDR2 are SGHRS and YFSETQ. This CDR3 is CASSLVGRGGTDTQYF. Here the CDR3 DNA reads TGCGCCAGCAGCTTGGTTGGCAGGGGGGGCACAGATACGCAGTATTTT.

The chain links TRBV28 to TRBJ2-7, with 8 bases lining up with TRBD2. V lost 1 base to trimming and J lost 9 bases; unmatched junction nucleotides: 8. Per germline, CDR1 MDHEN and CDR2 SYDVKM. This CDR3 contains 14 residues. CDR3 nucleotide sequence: TGTGCCAGCAGTTTATTGAGCGGGAGCGCAGTGCAGTACTTC. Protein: CASSLLSGSAVQYF.

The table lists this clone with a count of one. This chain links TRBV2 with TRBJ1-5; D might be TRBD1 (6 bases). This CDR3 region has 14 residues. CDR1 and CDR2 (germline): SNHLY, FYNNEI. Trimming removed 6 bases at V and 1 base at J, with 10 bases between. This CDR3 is CASSQGQSNQPQHF. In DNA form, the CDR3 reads TGTGCCAGCAGCCAAGGACAGAGCAATCAGCCCCAGCATTTT. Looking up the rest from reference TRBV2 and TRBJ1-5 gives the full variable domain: EPEVTQTPSHQVTQMGQEVILRCVPISNHLYFYWYRQILGQKVEFLVSFYNNEISEKSEIFDDQFSVERPDGSNFTLKIRSTKLEDSAMYFCASSQGQSNQPQHFGDGTRLSIL.

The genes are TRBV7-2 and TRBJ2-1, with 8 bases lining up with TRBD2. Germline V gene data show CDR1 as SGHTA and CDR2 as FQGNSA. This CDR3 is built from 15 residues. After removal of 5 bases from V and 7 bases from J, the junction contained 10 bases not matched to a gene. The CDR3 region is CASSNREGGLNEQFF. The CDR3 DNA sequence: TGTGCCAGCAGCAACCGGGAGGGGGGGTTAAATGAGCAGTTCTTC.

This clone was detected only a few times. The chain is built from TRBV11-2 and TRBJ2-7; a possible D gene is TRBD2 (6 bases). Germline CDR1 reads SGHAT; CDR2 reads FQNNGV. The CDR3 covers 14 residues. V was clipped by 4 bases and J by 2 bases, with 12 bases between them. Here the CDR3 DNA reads TGTGCCAGCAGCTACACTAGCACGACCTACGAGCAGTACTTC. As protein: CASSYTSTTYEQYF.

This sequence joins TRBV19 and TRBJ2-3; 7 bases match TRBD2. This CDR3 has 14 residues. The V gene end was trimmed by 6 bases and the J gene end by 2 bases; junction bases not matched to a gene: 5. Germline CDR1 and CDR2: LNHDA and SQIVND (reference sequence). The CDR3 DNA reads TGTGCCAGTAGCTTGGGACTAAACACAGATACGCAGTATTTT. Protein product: CASSLGLNTDTQYF. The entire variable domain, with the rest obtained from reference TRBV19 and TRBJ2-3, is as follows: DGGITQSPKYLFRKEGQNVTLSCEQNLNHDAMYWYRQDPGQGLRLIYYSQIVNDFQKGDIAEGYSVSREKKESFPLTVTSAQKNPTAFYLCASSLGLNTDTQYFGPGTRLTVL.

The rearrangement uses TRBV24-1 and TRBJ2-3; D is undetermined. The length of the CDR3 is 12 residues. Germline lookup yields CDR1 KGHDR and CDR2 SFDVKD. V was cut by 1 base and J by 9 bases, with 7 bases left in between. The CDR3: CATSDFVRTQYF. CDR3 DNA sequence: TGTGCCACCAGTGATTTCGTACGGACGCAGTATTTT.

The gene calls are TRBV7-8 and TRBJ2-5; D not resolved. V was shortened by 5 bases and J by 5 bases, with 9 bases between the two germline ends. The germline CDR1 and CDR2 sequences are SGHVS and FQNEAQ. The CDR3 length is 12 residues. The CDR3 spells CASSPNAETQYF. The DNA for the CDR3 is TGTGCCAGCAGCCCGAACGCGGAGACCCAGTACTTC.

The DNA of the CDR3 is TGTGCCTGGAGTGAACAGGGAAATTCACCCCTCCACTTT. Translation: CAWSEQGNSPLHF. The genes are TRBV30 and TRBJ1-6; tentatively, D is TRBD1 (6 bases). The CDR3 contains 13 residues. The V gene lost 1 base and the J gene lost 7 bases, with 8 bases spanning the gap. Germline CDR1 reads GTSNPN; CDR2 reads SVGIG (reference sequence). Supplemented by reference TRBV30 and TRBJ1-6, the full variable domain reads SQTIHQWPATLVQPVGSPLSLECTVEGTSNPNLYWYRQAAGRGLQLLFYSVGIGQISSEVPQNLSASRPQDRQFILSSKKLLLSDSGFYLCAWSEQGNSPLHFGNGTRLTVT.

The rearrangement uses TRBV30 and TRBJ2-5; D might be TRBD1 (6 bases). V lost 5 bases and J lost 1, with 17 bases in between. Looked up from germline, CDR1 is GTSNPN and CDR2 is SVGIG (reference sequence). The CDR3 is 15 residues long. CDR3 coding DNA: TGTGCCTGGTGTTTGACAACAGGGCCCCAAGAGACCCAGTACTTC. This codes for CAWCLTTGPQETQYF.

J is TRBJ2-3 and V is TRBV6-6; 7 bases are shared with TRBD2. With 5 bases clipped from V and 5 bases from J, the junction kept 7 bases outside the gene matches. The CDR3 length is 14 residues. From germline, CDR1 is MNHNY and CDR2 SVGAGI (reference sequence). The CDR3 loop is CASSPLGGGDTQYF. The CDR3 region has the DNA TGTGCCAGCAGTCCGCTGGGCGGGGGAGATACGCAGTATTTT.

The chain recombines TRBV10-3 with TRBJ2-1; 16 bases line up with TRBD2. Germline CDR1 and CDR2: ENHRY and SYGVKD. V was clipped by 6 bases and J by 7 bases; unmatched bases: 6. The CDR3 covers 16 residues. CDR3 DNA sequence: TGTGCCATCAGCAAGGGACTAGCGGGAGGGCATAATGAGCAGTTCTTC. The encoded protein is CAISKGLAGGHNEQFF.

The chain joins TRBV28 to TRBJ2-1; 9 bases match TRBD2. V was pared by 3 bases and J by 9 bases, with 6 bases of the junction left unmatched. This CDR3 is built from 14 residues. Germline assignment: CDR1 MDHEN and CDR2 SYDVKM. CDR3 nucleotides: TGTGCCAGCAGTTTTGGGCTAGCGGGAATTGAGCAGTTCTTC. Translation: CASSFGLAGIEQFF. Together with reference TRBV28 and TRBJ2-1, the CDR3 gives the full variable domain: DVKVTQSSRYLVKRTGEKVFLECVQDMDHENMFWYRQDPGLGLRLIYFSYDVKMKEKGDIPEGYSVSREKKERFSLILESASTNQTSMYLCASSFGLAGIEQFFGPGTRLTVL.

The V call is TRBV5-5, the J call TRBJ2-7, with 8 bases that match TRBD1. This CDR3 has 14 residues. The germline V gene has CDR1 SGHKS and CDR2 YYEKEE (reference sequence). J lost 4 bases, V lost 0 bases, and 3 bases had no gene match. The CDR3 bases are TGTGCCAGCAGCTTGGTTCGACAGGGGTACGAGCAGTACTTC. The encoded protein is CASSLVRQGYEQYF. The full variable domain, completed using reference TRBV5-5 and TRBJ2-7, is DAGVTQSPTHLIKTRGQQVTLRCSPISGHKSVSWYQQVLGQGPQFIFQYYEKEERGRGNFPDRFSARQFPNYSSELNVNALLLGDSALYLCASSLVRQGYEQYFGPGTRLTVT.

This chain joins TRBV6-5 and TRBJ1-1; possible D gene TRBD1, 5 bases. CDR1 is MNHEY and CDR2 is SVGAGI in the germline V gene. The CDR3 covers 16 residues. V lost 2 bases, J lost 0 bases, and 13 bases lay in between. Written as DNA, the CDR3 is TGTGCCAGCAGTTACAGCCTCAAGGGGATGAACACTGAAGCTTTCTTT. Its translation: CASSYSLKGMNTEAFF.

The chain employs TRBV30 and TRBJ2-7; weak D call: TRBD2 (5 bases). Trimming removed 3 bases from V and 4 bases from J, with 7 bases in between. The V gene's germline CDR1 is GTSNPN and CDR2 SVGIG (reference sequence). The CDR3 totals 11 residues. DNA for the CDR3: TGTGCCTGGAGCCCGGGGTACGAGCAGTACTTC. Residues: CAWSPGYEQYF. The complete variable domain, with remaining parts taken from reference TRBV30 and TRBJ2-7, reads SQTIHQWPATLVQPVGSPLSLECTVEGTSNPNLYWYRQAAGRGLQLLFYSVGIGQISSEVPQNLSASRPQDRQFILSSKKLLLSDSGFYLCAWSPGYEQYFGPGTRLTVT.

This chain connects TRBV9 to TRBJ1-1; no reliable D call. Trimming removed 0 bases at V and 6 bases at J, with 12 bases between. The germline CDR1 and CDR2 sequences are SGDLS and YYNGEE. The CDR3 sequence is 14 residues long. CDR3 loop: CASSVASGFAEAFF. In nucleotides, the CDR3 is TGTGCCAGCAGCGTAGCTTCAGGATTTGCTGAAGCTTTCTTT.

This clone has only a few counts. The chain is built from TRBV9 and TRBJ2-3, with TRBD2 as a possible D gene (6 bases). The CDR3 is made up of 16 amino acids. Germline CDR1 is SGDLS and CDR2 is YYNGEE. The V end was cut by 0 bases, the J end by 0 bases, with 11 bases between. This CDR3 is CASSVEGRSSTDTQYF. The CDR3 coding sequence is TGTGCCAGCAGCGTAGAGGGGAGGTCTAGCACAGATACGCAGTATTTT. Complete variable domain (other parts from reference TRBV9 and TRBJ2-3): DSGVTQTPKHLITATGQRVTLRCSPRSGDLSVYWYQQSLDQGLQFLIQYYNGEERAKGNILERFSAQQFPDLHSELNLSSLELGDSALYFCASSVEGRSSTDTQYFGPGTRLTVL.

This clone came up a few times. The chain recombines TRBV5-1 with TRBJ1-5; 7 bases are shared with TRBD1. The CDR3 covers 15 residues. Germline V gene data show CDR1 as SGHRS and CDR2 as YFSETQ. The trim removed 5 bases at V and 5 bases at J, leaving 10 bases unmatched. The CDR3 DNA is TGCGCCAGCAGGGATACAGGGGTAATTGATCAGCCCCAGCATTTT. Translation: CASRDTGVIDQPQHF.

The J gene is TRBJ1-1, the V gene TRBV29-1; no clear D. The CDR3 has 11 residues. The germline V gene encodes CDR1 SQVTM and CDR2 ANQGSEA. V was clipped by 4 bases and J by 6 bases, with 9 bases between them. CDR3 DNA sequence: TGCAGCGTTGCGGGAGGGTCTGAAGCTTTCTTT. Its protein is CSVAGGSEAFF.

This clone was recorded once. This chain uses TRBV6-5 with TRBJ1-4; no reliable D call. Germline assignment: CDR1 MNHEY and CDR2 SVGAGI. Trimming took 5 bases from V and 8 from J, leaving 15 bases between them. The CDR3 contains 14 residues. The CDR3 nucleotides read TGTGCCAGCAGTCTTGCAGGCATAGACGAAAAACTGTTTTTT. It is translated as CASSLAGIDEKLFF.

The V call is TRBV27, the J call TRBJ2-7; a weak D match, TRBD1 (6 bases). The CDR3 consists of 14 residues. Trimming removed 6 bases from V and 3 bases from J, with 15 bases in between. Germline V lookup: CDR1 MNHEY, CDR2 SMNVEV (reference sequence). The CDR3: CASSLTGRYYEQYF. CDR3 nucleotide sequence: TGTGCCAGCAGCTTGACAGGAAGGTACTACGAGCAGTACTTC.